The rows below give T cell receptor beta chains drawn from one sample of a study of cytotoxic CD8 clonotypes in ibrutinib-treated CLL. Generated by immunoSEQ multiplex PCR, the TCRdb table keeps only in-frame clones and is missing some. The sample yields more than 110,000 clones, 76% seen once. The sequences come from PBMCs, collected after 24 months of ibrutinib treatment. These TCRs come from a human donor with chronic lymphocytic leukemia. Each CDR3 is given with its conserved first and last residue. A D gene is named only where the DNA matches it firmly. Some rows mark clone size as missing; the rest say once, few, many or name a class of expanded clone.

d_gene: TRBD1
v_gene: TRBV7-2
j_gene: TRBJ2-4
abundance: -
CDR3nt: TGTGCCAGCAGCTTAGAAGGCGGGACAGGGCGGAACATTCAGTACTTC
CDR3aa: CASSLEGGTGRNIQYF

d_gene: TRBD2
v_gene: TRBV30
j_gene: TRBJ2-1
abundance: -
CDR3nt: TGTGCCTGGGGGACTAGCGGCGATGAGCAGTTCTTC
CDR3aa: CAWGTSGDEQFF

d_gene: -
v_gene: TRBV19
j_gene: TRBJ2-5
abundance: -
CDR3nt: TGTGCCAGTAGTACCCAAGAGACCCAGTACTTC
CDR3aa: CASSTQETQYF

d_gene: -
v_gene: TRBV18
j_gene: TRBJ2-7
abundance: few
CDR3nt: TGTGCCAGCTCACCAGGGGCAGGGATAGGTTTCGAGCAGTACTTC
CDR3aa: CASSPGAGIGFEQYF

d_gene: -
v_gene: TRBV19
j_gene: TRBJ1-4
abundance: -
CDR3nt: TGTGCCAGTAGTTCCCAGGAATTTGCAACTAATGAAAAACTGTTTTTT
CDR3aa: CASSSQEFATNEKLFF

d_gene: -
v_gene: TRBV14
j_gene: TRBJ1-3
abundance: -
CDR3nt: TGTGCCAGCAGCCAAGGGGGGTTTTACAGGGACTCTGGAAACACCATATATTTT
CDR3aa: CASSQGGFYRDSGNTIYF

d_gene: -
v_gene: TRBV7-8
j_gene: TRBJ1-2
abundance: -
CDR3nt: TGTGCCAGCAGCTTAGGTGCGGGGGGTGTAACGGATGGCTACACCTTC
CDR3aa: CASSLGAGGVTDGYTF

d_gene: TRBD1
v_gene: TRBV9
j_gene: TRBJ2-7
abundance: -
CDR3nt: TGTGCCAGCAGCCCCCGGACAGGGACAAACGAGCAGTACTTC
CDR3aa: CASSPRTGTNEQYF

d_gene: -
v_gene: TRBV29-1
j_gene: TRBJ2-3
abundance: -
CDR3nt: TGCAGCGCCCCCAACCCCGGGACTAGCACAGATACGCAGTATTTT
CDR3aa: CSAPNPGTSTDTQYF

d_gene: -
v_gene: TRBV9
j_gene: TRBJ1-5
abundance: -
CDR3nt: TGTGCCAGCAGCGTAGCCCCATCTGGGCCCGGGGGGCCCCAGCATTTT
CDR3aa: CASSVAPSGPGGPQHF

d_gene: -
v_gene: TRBV4-3
j_gene: TRBJ2-2
abundance: few
CDR3nt: TGCGCCAGCAGCCATTATGATAACCGGGAGCTGTTTTTT
CDR3aa: CASSHYDNRELFF

d_gene: TRBD1
v_gene: TRBV18
j_gene: TRBJ2-7
abundance: -
CDR3nt: TGTGCCAGCTCACCGGTAACGGGACAGCCCTACGAGCAGTACTTC
CDR3aa: CASSPVTGQPYEQYF

d_gene: -
v_gene: TRBV5-1
j_gene: TRBJ2-1
abundance: -
CDR3nt: TGCGCCAGCAGCTTGACAGGGAACAATGAGCAGTTCTTC
CDR3aa: CASSLTGNNEQFF

d_gene: -
v_gene: TRBV4-3
j_gene: TRBJ2-2
abundance: -
CDR3nt: TGCGCCAGCAGCCAAGAAGGCCCTTGGGGGGAGCTGTTTTTT
CDR3aa: CASSQEGPWGELFF

d_gene: TRBD1
v_gene: TRBV9
j_gene: TRBJ1-6
abundance: few
CDR3nt: TGTGCCAGCAGCTCCCGGACAGGGTGGGATTCACCCCTCCACTTT
CDR3aa: CASSSRTGWDSPLHF

d_gene: -
v_gene: TRBV6-5
j_gene: TRBJ1-3
abundance: -
CDR3nt: TGTGCCAGCAGTTACGGAAACACCATATATTTT
CDR3aa: CASSYGNTIYF

d_gene: -
v_gene: TRBV9
j_gene: TRBJ1-4
abundance: -
CDR3nt: TGTGCCAGCAGCGTACTCCCTAGCAGTGAAAAACTGTTTTTT
CDR3aa: CASSVLPSSEKLFF

d_gene: -
v_gene: TRBV9
j_gene: TRBJ2-6
abundance: -
CDR3nt: TGTGCCACCTCCCACCGGGCTGGGGCCAACGTCCTGACTTTC
CDR3aa: CATSHRAGANVLTF

d_gene: -
v_gene: TRBV11-2
j_gene: TRBJ1-2
abundance: -
CDR3nt: TGTGCCAGCAGCTCATCGGACACAATGGGTGGCTACACCTTC
CDR3aa: CASSSSDTMGGYTF

d_gene: -
v_gene: TRBV7-2
j_gene: TRBJ2-3
abundance: -
CDR3nt: TGTGCCAGCACCCTGGGGGCCCACACAGATACGCAGTATTTT
CDR3aa: CASTLGAHTDTQYF

d_gene: -
v_gene: TRBV18
j_gene: TRBJ2-5
abundance: -
CDR3nt: TGTGCCAGCTCACCGGTCGGGACCCCCCGGGAGACCCAGTACTTC
CDR3aa: CASSPVGTPRETQYF

d_gene: TRBD1
v_gene: TRBV30
j_gene: TRBJ1-3
abundance: -
CDR3nt: TGTGCCTGGAGTGTAATCGGGACAGATGGCACCATATATTTT
CDR3aa: CAWSVIGTDGTIYF

d_gene: -
v_gene: TRBV5-1
j_gene: TRBJ2-2
abundance: -
CDR3nt: TGCGCCAGCAGCAAAGGGGGGATGAGAGACACCGGGGAGCTGTTTTTT
CDR3aa: CASSKGGMRDTGELFF

d_gene: TRBD2
v_gene: TRBV19
j_gene: TRBJ2-5
abundance: -
CDR3nt: TGTGCCAGTAGCCTGGGGGGGGAGCCGCAAGAGACCCAGTACTTC
CDR3aa: CASSLGGEPQETQYF

d_gene: -
v_gene: TRBV7-2
j_gene: TRBJ2-2
abundance: once
CDR3nt: TGTGCCAGCAGCCCACGGTCCGATTCGGGCGGGGAGCTGTTTTTT
CDR3aa: CASSPRSDSGGELFF